One sample yielded the 2 T cell receptor beta chains listed below, sequenced in a study of cytomegalovirus exposure and HLA in healthy donors. PCR involved 60 Vbeta and 13 Jbeta primers. Produced via immunoSEQ multiplex PCR; TCRdb's table is partial and in-frame only. In total, the table holds around 60,000 clones. The material sequenced was PBMCs. These receptor sequences come from a man under 40 in good health and CMV-seropositive.

The V gene is TRBV25-1, the J gene TRBJ2-1; the match to TRBD1 covers 7 bases. V dropped 4 bases and J dropped 2; count of bases not matched to a gene: 8. Germline CDR1 is MGHDK and CDR2 is SYGVNS. This CDR3 comprises 16 residues. The CDR3 DNA is TGTGCCAGCAGTGGATCCGGGACAGAGACCTACAATGAGCAGTTCTTC. Its protein is CASSGSGTETYNEQFF.

As to this clone: Its ends do not fully match the called genes, so a read error is possible. As DNA, the CDR3 is TGTGCTAGCAGCTCTGACGGGAATTCACCCCTCCACTTT. Translating gives CASSSDGNSPLHF. The rearrangement uses TRBV7-7 and TRBJ1-6; D is undetermined. Germline CDR1 SSHAT, CDR2 FNYEAQ (reference sequence). CDR3 size: 13 residues.